This is a list of T cell receptor beta chains from one sample in a study of shared clonotypes between healthy human individuals. TCRdb keeps only in-frame clones here, not all; method: immunoSEQ multiplex PCR. The sample contains about 490,000 clones, approximately 80% of which appear only once. Material: PBMCs. The receptors originated from a woman aged 40 to 55 in good health. Some clones in this sample may be carry-over from other donors' samples. CDR3s include the opening cysteine and the closing phenylalanine or tryptophan. A D gene is named only where the DNA matches it firmly. Some rows have no size entry. The others give once, few or many, or a class for an expanded clone.

d_gene,abundance,v_gene,j_gene,CDR3aa,CDR3nt
.,.,TRBV5-1,TRBJ2-3,CASFPAGSDTQYF,TGCGCCAGCTTTCCGGCAGGCTCAGATACGCAGTATTTT
.,.,TRBV28,TRBJ2-2,CASTLGDGELFF,TGTGCCAGCACATTGGGGGATGGGGAGCTGTTTTTT
.,few,TRBV9,TRBJ1-4,CASSTWDNEKLFF,TGTGCCAGCAGCACCTGGGATAATGAAAAACTGTTTTTT
.,few,TRBV15,TRBJ1-1,CATGVATAEAFF,TGTGCCACCGGGGTAGCTACAGCTGAAGCTTTCTTT
TRBD2,.,TRBV5-8,TRBJ2-3,CASSLAASTSGKTDTQYF,TGTGCCAGCAGCTTGGCCGCCTCGACTAGCGGGAAAACAGATACGCAGTATTTT
.,.,TRBV9,TRBJ2-6,CASSPISGANVLTF,TGTGCCAGCAGCCCTATCTCTGGGGCCAACGTCCTGACTTTC
.,.,TRBV6-6,TRBJ2-1,CASTETVSYNEQFF,TGTGCCAGCACTGAAACAGTCTCCTACAATGAGCAGTTCTTC
.,.,TRBV6-5,TRBJ1-1,CASSYRRVNTEAFF,TGTGCCAGCAGTTACCGGCGGGTTAACACTGAAGCTTTCTTT
.,.,TRBV7-9,TRBJ2-1,CASTGGLYNEQFF,TGTGCCAGCACCGGAGGACTGTACAATGAGCAGTTCTTC
.,many,TRBV28,TRBJ1-1,CASSLTLDTEAFF,TGTGCCAGCAGTTTAACCCTAGACACTGAAGCTTTCTTT
.,many,TRBV14,TRBJ1-2,CASSQPTGTSYTF,TGTGCCAGCAGCCAACCCACCGGGACGAGCTACACCTTC
.,.,TRBV4-1,TRBJ1-3,CASSQEAAGAQGNTIYF,TGCGCCAGCAGCCAAGAGGCGGCGGGGGCGCAAGGAAACACCATATATTTT
.,few,TRBV2,TRBJ1-2,CARGSTGYGYTF,TGTGCCAGAGGGAGTACAGGCTATGGCTACACCTTC
TRBD2,.,TRBV7-6,TRBJ2-2,CASSFNPSGSITGELFF,TGTGCCAGCAGCTTCAATCCCAGCGGGAGTATCACCGGGGAGCTGTTTTTT
.,.,TRBV6-5,TRBJ1-2,CASKGWAEGSYGYTF,TGTGCCAGCAAGGGGTGGGCTGAGGGTAGCTATGGCTACACCTTC
.,.,TRBV25-1,TRBJ2-3,CASRPSTDTQYF,TGTGCCAGCAGGCCCAGCACAGATACGCAGTATTTT
.,.,TRBV7-9,TRBJ1-2,CASSLVAGDYGYTF,TGTGCCAGCAGCTTAGTGGCAGGGGACTATGGCTACACCTTC
.,.,TRBV15,TRBJ2-6,CATSSRNSGANVLTF,TGTGCCACCAGCAGCAGGAACTCTGGGGCCAACGTCCTGACTTTC
.,.,TRBV5-1,TRBJ2-3,CASSFNLQGDTQYF,TGCGCCAGCAGCTTTAATCTACAGGGTGATACGCAGTATTTT
TRBD2,.,TRBV5-4,TRBJ2-1,CASSLPSGDYNEQFF,TGTGCCAGCAGCTTGCCTAGCGGGGACTACAATGAGCAGTTCTTC
.,.,TRBV9,TRBJ1-4,CASSTGGGQSEKLFF,TGTGCCAGCAGCACGGGGGGAGGGCAGAGTGAAAAACTGTTTTTT
TRBD2,.,TRBV7-3,TRBJ2-2,CASSALAGGLGGELFF,TGTGCCAGCAGCGCATTAGCGGGAGGTCTTGGCGGGGAGCTGTTTTTT
TRBD1,few,TRBV5-1,TRBJ2-7,CASSLAQGNEQYF,TGCGCCAGCAGCTTGGCACAGGGGAACGAGCAGTACTTC
TRBD1,few,TRBV27,TRBJ2-7,CASSLNRGQYEQYF,TGTGCCAGCAGTTTAAACAGGGGGCAATACGAGCAGTACTTC
TRBD1,once,TRBV15,TRBJ2-7,CATSSQDRGISEQYF,TGTGCCACCAGCAGTCAAGACAGGGGAATAAGCGAGCAGTACTTC
TRBD1,.,TRBV10-2,TRBJ1-1,CASSGTGGFSDTEAFF,TGCGCCAGCAGTGGGACAGGGGGTTTTTCTGACACTGAAGCTTTCTTT
.,once,TRBV21-1,TRBJ2-1,CASSKPISSIPCDNEQFF,TGTGCCAGCAGCAAACCGATTTCTTCTATACCGTGCGACAATGAGCAGTTCTTC
TRBD1,.,TRBV9,TRBJ2-1,CASSHTRDRGDNEQFF,TGTGCCAGCAGTCACACCCGGGACAGGGGGGACAATGAGCAGTTCTTC
.,.,TRBV4-3,TRBJ1-4,CASSQRLGTNEKLFF,TGCGCCAGCAGCCAGAGACTGGGGACTAATGAAAAACTGTTTTTT
.,.,TRBV5-1,TRBJ2-3,CASSLAPFQGTGITDTQYF,TGCGCCAGCAGCTTGGCCCCTTTTCAAGGGACGGGAATCACAGATACGCAGTATTTT
.,.,TRBV7-6,TRBJ1-1,CASKGPTNTEAFF,TGTGCCAGTAAGGGCCCGACGAACACTGAAGCTTTCTTT
.,.,TRBV27,TRBJ1-1,CASFGGPMNTEAFF,TGTGCCAGCTTTGGGGGGCCCATGAACACTGAAGCTTTCTTT
.,.,TRBV9,TRBJ1-3,CASSDSGNTIYF,TGTGCCAGCAGCGATTCAGGAAACACCATATATTTT
.,.,TRBV7-2,TRBJ1-2,CASSLHTANYGYTF,TGTGCCAGCAGCTTACACACAGCTAACTATGGCTACACCTTC
TRBD1,many,TRBV14,TRBJ1-2,CASSPRQGYYGYTF,TGTGCCAGCAGCCCCCGACAGGGGTACTATGGCTACACCTTC
.,.,TRBV27,TRBJ2-7,CASSWTVSSYEQYF,TGTGCCAGCAGTTGGACAGTGAGCTCCTACGAGCAGTACTTC
.,.,TRBV2,TRBJ2-4,CASSDKGAGRWVNIQYF,TGTGCCAGCAGTGATAAAGGGGCAGGTCGTTGGGTAAACATTCAGTACTTC